These 16 T cell receptor beta chains share one sample of origin, sequenced in a study of blood T cell repertoires in COVID-19. TCRdb keeps only in-frame clones here, not all; method: immunoSEQ multiplex PCR. This table has about 400,000 clones, over 85% appearing once. Sequenced sample: PBMCs or T cells enriched from blood (not recorded which). Receptors were obtained from a woman under 40 who had recovered from COVID-19.

This chain uses TRBV30 with TRBJ1-4; D possibly corresponds to TRBD1 (6 bases). The germline V and J ends were trimmed by 0 bases and 1 base, with 15 bases remaining between them. The CDR3 is 17 amino acids. CDR1 is GTSNPN, CDR2 SVGIG, per germline (reference sequence). CDR3 protein: CAWSVLPWGRTNEKLFF. CDR3 sequence (DNA): TGTGCCTGGAGTGTACTCCCTTGGGGGCGAACTAATGAAAAACTGTTTTTT.

V gene TRBV30 combines with J gene TRBJ1-5, with unresolved D. Germline V gene lookup returns CDR1 GTSNPN and CDR2 SVGIG (reference sequence). Trimming cost V 4 bases and J 3 bases, with 10 bases left between them. This CDR3 is 13 amino acids long. In nucleotides, the CDR3 is TGTGCCTGGACTACCAGGCCCAATCAGCCCCAGCATTTT. Its protein is CAWTTRPNQPQHF.

The chain couples TRBV28 to TRBJ1-2; weak D call: TRBD1 (6 bases). This CDR3 comprises 15 residues. The ends were cut back, 2 bases at V and 8 bases at J, with 18 bases in the middle. Germline-derived CDR1 and CDR2 are MDHEN and SYDVKM. The CDR3 loop is CASSLQGFNFPGYTF. The CDR3 DNA reads TGTGCCAGCAGTTTACAGGGGTTTAATTTTCCCGGCTACACCTTC.

The table lists this clone with a few counts. The chain links TRBV19 to TRBJ2-2, with TRBD2 matching over 8 bases. Germline CDR1 is LNHDA and CDR2 is SQIVND (reference sequence). The CDR3 sequence is 15 residues long. V lost 4 bases to trimming and J lost 5 bases; unmatched junction nucleotides: 6. CDR3 region: CASSRSGRDTGELFF. CDR3 in DNA: TGTGCCAGTAGTAGAAGCGGGAGAGATACCGGGGAGCTGTTTTTT.

The V gene is TRBV9, the J gene TRBJ1-1; 7 bases map to TRBD1. Germline V lookup: CDR1 SGDLS, CDR2 YYNGEE. The CDR3 is 15 amino acids. The V segment lost 3 bases and the J segment 1 base; nucleotides outside the gene matches: 6. The CDR3 protein is CASSAEGGENTEAFF. Here the CDR3 DNA reads TGTGCCAGCAGCGCGGAAGGGGGCGAGAACACTGAAGCTTTCTTT.

V is TRBV3-1 (or the pseudogene TRBV3-2) and J is TRBJ1-3; D gene uncertain. The CDR3 loop spans 14 amino acids. Trimming removed 3 bases from V and 10 bases from J, with 16 bases in between. In germline, CDR1 is LGHDT, CDR2 YNNKEL (reference sequence). The CDR3 sequence: CASSHREPSNTIYF. The CDR3, as DNA: TGTGCCAGCAGCCACAGAGAGCCTAGCAATACCATATATTTT.

The V call is TRBV5-1, the J call TRBJ2-5, with 10 bases matching TRBD2. This CDR3 is built from 15 residues. Germline V gene data show CDR1 as SGHRS and CDR2 as YFSETQ. V trimming: 2 bases; J trimming: 5 bases; junction bases outside the gene matches: 6. The DNA of the CDR3 is TGCGCCAGCAGCTTTCAACTAGCGGGAAGGGAGACCCAGTACTTC. As protein: CASSFQLAGRETQYF. Full variable domain (rest looked up from reference TRBV5-1 and TRBJ2-5): KAGVTQTPRYLIKTRGQQVTLSCSPISGHRSVSWYQQTPGQGLQFLFEYFSETQRNKGNFPGRFSGRQFSNSRSEMNVSTLELGDSALYLCASSFQLAGRETQYFGPGTRLLVL.

The chain carries TRBV7-2 and TRBJ1-5, with D perhaps TRBD1 (5 bases). Trimming removed 4 bases from V and 6 bases from J, with 10 bases in between. Germline CDR1 and CDR2: SGHTA and FQGNSA. The CDR3 is made up of 13 amino acids. The CDR3 DNA reads TGTGCCAGCAGCTCGGTCGGGGGTCAGCCCCAGCATTTT. Translation: CASSSVGGQPQHF. The complete variable domain, with remaining parts taken from reference TRBV7-2 and TRBJ1-5, reads GAGVSQSPSNKVTEKGKDVELRCDPISGHTALYWYRQSLGQGLEFLIYFQGNSAPDKSGLPSDRFSAERTGGSVSTLTIQRTQQEDSAVYLCASSSVGGQPQHFGDGTRLSIL.

The V and J genes are TRBV27 and TRBJ2-5, with TRBD1 matching 7 bases. The CDR3 spans 12 residues. V was clipped by 6 bases and J by 5 bases; unmatched bases: 3. Germline values: CDR1 MNHEY, CDR2 SMNVEV (reference sequence). The DNA of the CDR3 is TGTGCCAGCAGCCCACAGGGGGAGACCCAGTACTTC. It translates to CASSPQGETQYF.

This chain joins TRBV28 and TRBJ1-1; 7 positions match TRBD1. The CDR3 is 15 residues long. The V gene end was trimmed by 5 bases and the J gene end by 1 base; junction bases not matched to a gene: 7. CDR1 and CDR2 (germline): MDHEN, SYDVKM. DNA of the CDR3: TGTGCCAGCAGTCCACCGACAGGGACGAACACTGAAGCTTTCTTT. Residues: CASSPPTGTNTEAFF. Full variable domain (remainder filled in from reference TRBV28 and TRBJ1-1): DVKVTQSSRYLVKRTGEKVFLECVQDMDHENMFWYRQDPGLGLRLIYFSYDVKMKEKGDIPEGYSVSREKKERFSLILESASTNQTSMYLCASSPPTGTNTEAFFGQGTRLTVV.

The V call is TRBV10-3, the J call TRBJ1-4; 8 bases align to TRBD1. The CDR3 totals 16 residues. Germline trimming cut 0 bases from V and 7 bases from J; bases unmatched to any gene: 7. Germline V gene sequence: CDR1 ENHRY, CDR2 SYGVKD. The CDR3 region has the DNA TGTGCCATCAGTGAGTCCCCGGACAGGGCGAGTGAAAAACTGTTTTTT. Protein: CAISESPDRASEKLFF.

This clone came up once. V gene TRBV5-1 combines with J gene TRBJ1-2; perhaps TRBD1 as D (5 bases). Germline values: CDR1 SGHRS, CDR2 YFSETQ. The CDR3 extends over 13 amino acids. V lost 2 bases, J lost 6 bases, and 11 bases lay in between. The CDR3 nucleotides read TGCGCCAGCAGCTTCCAGGGAACTGATGGCTACACCTTC. This encodes CASSFQGTDGYTF.

This chain connects TRBV7-3 to TRBJ1-1, with a weak D call TRBD1 (5 bases). With 5 bases removed from V and 0 bases from J, the gap between germline ends came to 7 bases. Germline CDR1 SGHTA, CDR2 FQGTGA. The CDR3 extends over 13 amino acids. The CDR3 nucleotides read TGTGCCAGCAGCACCAGGGTGAACACTGAAGCTTTCTTT. This translates into CASSTRVNTEAFF.

The chain recombines TRBV28 with TRBJ1-6; D may be TRBD1 (6 bases). The CDR3 is 15 amino acids. The V gene lost 6 bases and the J gene lost 4 bases, with 13 bases spanning the gap. Germline V lookup: CDR1 MDHEN, CDR2 SYDVKM. Here the CDR3 reads CASSPPGTYNSPLHF. The CDR3 DNA sequence: TGTGCCAGCAGCCCCCCAGGGACATATAATTCACCCCTCCACTTT.

The genes are TRBV10-3 and TRBJ2-2, with 11 bases fitting TRBD2. The CDR3 is made up of 14 amino acids. V lost 6 bases to trimming and J lost 4 bases; unmatched junction nucleotides: 1. Germline loops: CDR1 ENHRY, CDR2 SYGVKD. The CDR3 sequence is CAIRGLAATGELFF. Written as DNA, the CDR3 is TGTGCCATCAGGGGACTAGCGGCCACCGGGGAGCTGTTTTTT.

The genes are TRBV30 and TRBJ1-2, with D perhaps TRBD1 (5 bases). The CDR3 is made up of 14 amino acids. Germline V CDR1 and CDR2: GTSNPN, SVGIG (reference sequence). V was pared by 2 bases and J by 4 bases, with 14 bases between. DNA for the CDR3: TGTGCCTGGAGTATGTCAGGGAACGTCTATGGCTACACCTTC. As protein: CAWSMSGNVYGYTF. Complete variable domain (other parts from reference TRBV30 and TRBJ1-2): SQTIHQWPATLVQPVGSPLSLECTVEGTSNPNLYWYRQAAGRGLQLLFYSVGIGQISSEVPQNLSASRPQDRQFILSSKKLLLSDSGFYLCAWSMSGNVYGYTFGSGTRLTVV.